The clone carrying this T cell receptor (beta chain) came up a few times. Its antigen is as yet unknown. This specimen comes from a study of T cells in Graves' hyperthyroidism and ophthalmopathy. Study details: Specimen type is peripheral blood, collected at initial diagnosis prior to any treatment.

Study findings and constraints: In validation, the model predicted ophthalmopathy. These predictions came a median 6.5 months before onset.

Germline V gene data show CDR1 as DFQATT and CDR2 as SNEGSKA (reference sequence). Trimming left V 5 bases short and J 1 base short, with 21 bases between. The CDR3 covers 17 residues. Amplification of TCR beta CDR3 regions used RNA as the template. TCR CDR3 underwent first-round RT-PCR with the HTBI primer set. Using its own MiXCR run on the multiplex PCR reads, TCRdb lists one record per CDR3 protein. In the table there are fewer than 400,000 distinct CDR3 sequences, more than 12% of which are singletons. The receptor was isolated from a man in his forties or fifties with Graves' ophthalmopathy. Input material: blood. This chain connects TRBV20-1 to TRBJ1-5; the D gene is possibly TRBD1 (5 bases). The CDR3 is CSAHPSLGRASNQPQHF. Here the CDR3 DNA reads TGCAGTGCTCACCCGTCTCTAGGCAGGGCAAGCAATCAGCCCCAGCATTTT.